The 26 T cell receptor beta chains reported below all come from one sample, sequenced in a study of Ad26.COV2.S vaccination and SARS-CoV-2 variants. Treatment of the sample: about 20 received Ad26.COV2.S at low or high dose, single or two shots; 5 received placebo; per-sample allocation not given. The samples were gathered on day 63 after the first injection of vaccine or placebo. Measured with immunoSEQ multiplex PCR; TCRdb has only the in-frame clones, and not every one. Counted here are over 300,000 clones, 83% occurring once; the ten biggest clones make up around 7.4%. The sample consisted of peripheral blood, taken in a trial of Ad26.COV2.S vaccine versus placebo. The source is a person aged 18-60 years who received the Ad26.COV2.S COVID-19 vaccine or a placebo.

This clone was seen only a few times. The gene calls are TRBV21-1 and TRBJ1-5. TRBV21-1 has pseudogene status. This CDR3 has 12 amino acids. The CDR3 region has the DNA TGTGCCAACCGACGGTTCAATCAGCCCCAGCATTTT. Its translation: CANRRFNQPQHF.

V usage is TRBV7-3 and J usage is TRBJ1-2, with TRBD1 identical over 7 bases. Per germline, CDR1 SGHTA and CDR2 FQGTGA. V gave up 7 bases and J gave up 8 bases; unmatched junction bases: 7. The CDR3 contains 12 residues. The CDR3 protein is CASTQGVGGYTF. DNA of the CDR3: TGTGCCAGCACCCAGGGGGTGGGAGGCTACACCTTC.

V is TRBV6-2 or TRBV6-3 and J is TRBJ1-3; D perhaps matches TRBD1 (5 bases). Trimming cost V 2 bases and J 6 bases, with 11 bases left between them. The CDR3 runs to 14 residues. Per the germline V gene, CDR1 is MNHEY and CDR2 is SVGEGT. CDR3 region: CASSYQGRVNTIYF. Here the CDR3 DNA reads TGTGCCAGCAGTTACCAGGGTCGAGTAAACACCATATATTTT.

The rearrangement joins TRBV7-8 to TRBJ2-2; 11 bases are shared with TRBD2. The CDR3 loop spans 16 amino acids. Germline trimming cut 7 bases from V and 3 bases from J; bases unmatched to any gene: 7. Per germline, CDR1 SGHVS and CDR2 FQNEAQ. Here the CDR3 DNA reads TGTGCCAGCATCGAGACTAGCGGGGACTACACCGGGGAGCTGTTTTTT. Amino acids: CASIETSGDYTGELFF.

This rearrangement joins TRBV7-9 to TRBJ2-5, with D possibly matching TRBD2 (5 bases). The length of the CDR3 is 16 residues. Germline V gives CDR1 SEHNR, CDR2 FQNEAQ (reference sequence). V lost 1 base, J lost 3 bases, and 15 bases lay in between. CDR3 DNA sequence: TGTGCCAGCAGCTTAGGCGTTCTAGCAGCAGAAGAGACCCAGTACTTC. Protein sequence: CASSLGVLAAEETQYF.

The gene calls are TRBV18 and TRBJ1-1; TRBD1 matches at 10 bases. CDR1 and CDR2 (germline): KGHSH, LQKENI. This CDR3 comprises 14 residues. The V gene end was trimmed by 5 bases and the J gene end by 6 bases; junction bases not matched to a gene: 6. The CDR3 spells CASSAGQGRSEAFF. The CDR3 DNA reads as TGTGCCAGCTCAGCGGGACAGGGGCGTTCTGAAGCTTTCTTT.

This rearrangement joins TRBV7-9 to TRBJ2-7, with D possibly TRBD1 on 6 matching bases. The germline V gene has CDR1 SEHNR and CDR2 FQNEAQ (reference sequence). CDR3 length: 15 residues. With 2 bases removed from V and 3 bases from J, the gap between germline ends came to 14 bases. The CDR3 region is CASSLSRGSLYEQYF. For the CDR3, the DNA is TGTGCCAGCAGCTTAAGCAGGGGCTCACTCTACGAGCAGTACTTC.

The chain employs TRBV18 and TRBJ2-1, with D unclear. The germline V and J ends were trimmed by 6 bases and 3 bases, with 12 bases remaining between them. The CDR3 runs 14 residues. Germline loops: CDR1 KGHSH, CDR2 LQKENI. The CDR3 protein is CASSLTRSYNEQFF. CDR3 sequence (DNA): TGTGCCAGCTCCCTGACACGGAGCTACAATGAGCAGTTCTTC.

This CDR3 is CASSIAPGAGEQYF. CDR3 sequence (DNA): TGTGCCAGTAGTATAGCGCCAGGGGCGGGCGAGCAGTACTTC. The chain carries TRBV19 and TRBJ2-7; TRBD1 is a possible D gene (6 bases). The V gene lost 1 base and the J gene lost 6 bases, with 13 bases spanning the gap. The CDR3 sequence is 14 residues long. Per germline, CDR1 LNHDA and CDR2 SQIVND (reference sequence).

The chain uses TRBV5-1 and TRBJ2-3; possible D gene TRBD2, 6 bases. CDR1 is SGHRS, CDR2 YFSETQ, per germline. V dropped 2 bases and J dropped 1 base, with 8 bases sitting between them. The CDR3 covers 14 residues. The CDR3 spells CASSLPGGTDTQYF. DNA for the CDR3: TGCGCCAGCAGCTTACCGGGGGGCACAGATACGCAGTATTTT.

This CDR3 is CASTGNTEAFF. The CDR3, as DNA: TGTGCCAGCACGGGGAACACTGAAGCTTTCTTT. The chain carries TRBV3-1 (or the pseudogene TRBV3-2) and TRBJ1-1; D is unresolved. V gave up 7 bases and J gave up 1 base, with 4 bases separating them. The CDR3 spans 11 residues. CDR1 is LGHDT, CDR2 YNNKEL, per germline (reference sequence).

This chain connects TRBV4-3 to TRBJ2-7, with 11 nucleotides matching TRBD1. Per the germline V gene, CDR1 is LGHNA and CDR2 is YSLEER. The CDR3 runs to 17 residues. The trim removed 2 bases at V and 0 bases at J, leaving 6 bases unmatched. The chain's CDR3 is CASSQWAGTGGSYEQYF. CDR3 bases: TGCGCCAGCAGCCAATGGGCCGGGACAGGGGGCTCCTACGAGCAGTACTTC.

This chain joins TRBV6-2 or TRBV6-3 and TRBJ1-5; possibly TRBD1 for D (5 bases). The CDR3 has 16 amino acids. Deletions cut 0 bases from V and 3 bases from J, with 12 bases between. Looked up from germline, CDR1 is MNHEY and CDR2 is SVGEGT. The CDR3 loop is CASSYSIGVDNQPQHF. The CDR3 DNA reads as TGTGCCAGCAGTTACTCGATAGGGGTTGACAATCAGCCCCAGCATTTT.

The CDR3: CASQLTGAGELFF. The CDR3 DNA follows: TGTGCCAGCCAGCTCACAGGGGCCGGGGAGCTGTTTTTT. The rearrangement links TRBV2 to TRBJ2-2; 7 bases are shared with TRBD1. The germline CDR1 and CDR2 sequences are SNHLY and FYNNEI. This CDR3 has 13 amino acids. Trimming cost V 8 bases and J 6 bases; bases outside gene matches: 6. The complete variable domain, with remaining parts taken from reference TRBV2 and TRBJ2-2, reads EPEVTQTPSHQVTQMGQEVILRCVPISNHLYFYWYRQILGQKVEFLVSFYNNEISEKSEIFDDQFSVERPDGSNFTLKIRSTKLEDSAMYFCASQLTGAGELFFGEGSRLTVL.

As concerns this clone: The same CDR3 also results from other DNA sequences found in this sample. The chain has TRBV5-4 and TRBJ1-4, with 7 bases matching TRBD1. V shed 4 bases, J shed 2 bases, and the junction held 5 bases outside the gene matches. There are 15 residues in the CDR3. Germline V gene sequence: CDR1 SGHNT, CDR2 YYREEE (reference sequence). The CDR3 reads CASSPGGSTNEKLFF. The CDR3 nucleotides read TGTGCCAGCAGCCCAGGGGGATCGACTAATGAAAAACTGTTTTTT. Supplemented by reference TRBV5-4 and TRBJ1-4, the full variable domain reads ETGVTQSPTHLIKTRGQQVTLRCSSQSGHNTVSWYQQALGQGPQFIFQYYREEENGRGNFPPRFSGLQFPNYSSELNVNALELDDSALYLCASSPGGSTNEKLFFGSGTQLSVL.

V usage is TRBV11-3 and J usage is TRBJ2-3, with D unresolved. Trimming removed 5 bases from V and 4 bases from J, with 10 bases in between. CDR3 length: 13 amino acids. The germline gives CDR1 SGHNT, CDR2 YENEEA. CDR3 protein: CASSRRNADTQYF. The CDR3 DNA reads TGTGCCAGCAGCCGCAGAAACGCAGATACGCAGTATTTT. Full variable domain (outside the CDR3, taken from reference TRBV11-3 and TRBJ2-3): EAGVVQSPRYKIIEKKQPVAFWCNPISGHNTLYWYLQNLGQGPELLIRYENEEAVDDSQLPKDRFSAERLKGVDSTLKIQPAELGDSAVYLCASSRRNADTQYFGPGTRLTVL.

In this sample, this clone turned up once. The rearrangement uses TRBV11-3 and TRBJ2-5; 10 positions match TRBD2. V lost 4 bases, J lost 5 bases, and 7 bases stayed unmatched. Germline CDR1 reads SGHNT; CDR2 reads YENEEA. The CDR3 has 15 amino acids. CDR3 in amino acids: CASSSPSGGAETQYF. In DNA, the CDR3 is TGTGCCAGCAGCTCGCCAAGCGGGGGGGCCGAGACCCAGTACTTC. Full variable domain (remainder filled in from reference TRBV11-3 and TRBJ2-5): EAGVVQSPRYKIIEKKQPVAFWCNPISGHNTLYWYLQNLGQGPELLIRYENEEAVDDSQLPKDRFSAERLKGVDSTLKIQPAELGDSAVYLCASSSPSGGAETQYFGPGTRLLVL.

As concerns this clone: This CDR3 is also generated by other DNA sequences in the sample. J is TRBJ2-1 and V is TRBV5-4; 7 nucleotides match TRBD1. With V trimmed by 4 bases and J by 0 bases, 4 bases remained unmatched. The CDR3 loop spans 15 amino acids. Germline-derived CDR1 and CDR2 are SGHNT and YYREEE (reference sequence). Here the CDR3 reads CASSPTGDSYNEQFF. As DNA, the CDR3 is TGTGCCAGCAGCCCTACAGGGGACTCCTACAATGAGCAGTTCTTC.

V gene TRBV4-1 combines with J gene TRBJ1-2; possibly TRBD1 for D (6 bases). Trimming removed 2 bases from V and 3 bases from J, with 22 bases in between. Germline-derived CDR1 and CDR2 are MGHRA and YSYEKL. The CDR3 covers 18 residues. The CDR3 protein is CASSQKQGAWTRDYGYTF. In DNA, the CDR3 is TGCGCCAGCAGCCAAAAACAGGGAGCGTGGACTAGGGACTATGGCTACACCTTC.

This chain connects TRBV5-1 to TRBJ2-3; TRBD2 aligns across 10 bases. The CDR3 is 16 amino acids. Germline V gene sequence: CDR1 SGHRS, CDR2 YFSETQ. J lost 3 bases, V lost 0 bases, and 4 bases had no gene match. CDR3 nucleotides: TGCGCCAGCAGCTTGGGAAGGACTAGCGGTACAGATACGCAGTATTTT. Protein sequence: CASSLGRTSGTDTQYF.

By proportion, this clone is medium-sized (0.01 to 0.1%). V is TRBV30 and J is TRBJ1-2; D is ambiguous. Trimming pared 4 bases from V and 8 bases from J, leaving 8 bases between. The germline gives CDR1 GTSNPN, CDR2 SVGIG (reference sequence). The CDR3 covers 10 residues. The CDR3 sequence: CAWMARGYTF. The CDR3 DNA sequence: TGTGCCTGGATGGCGCGAGGCTACACCTTC. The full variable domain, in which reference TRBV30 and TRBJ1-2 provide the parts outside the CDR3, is SQTIHQWPATLVQPVGSPLSLECTVEGTSNPNLYWYRQAAGRGLQLLFYSVGIGQISSEVPQNLSASRPQDRQFILSSKKLLLSDSGFYLCAWMARGYTFGSGTRLTVV.

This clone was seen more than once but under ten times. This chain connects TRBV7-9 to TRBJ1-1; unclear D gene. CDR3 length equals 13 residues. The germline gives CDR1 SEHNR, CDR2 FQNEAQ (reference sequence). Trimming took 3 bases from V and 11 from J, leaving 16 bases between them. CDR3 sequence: CASSFAGNPTAFF. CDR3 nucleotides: TGTGCCAGCAGCTTTGCCGGGAACCCGACGGCTTTCTTT.

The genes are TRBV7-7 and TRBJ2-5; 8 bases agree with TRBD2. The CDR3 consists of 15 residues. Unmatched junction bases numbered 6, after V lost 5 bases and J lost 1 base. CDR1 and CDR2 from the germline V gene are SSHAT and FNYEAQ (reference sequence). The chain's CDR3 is CASSRRLAFQETQYF. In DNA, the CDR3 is TGTGCCAGCAGCCGGAGACTAGCGTTCCAAGAGACCCAGTACTTC.

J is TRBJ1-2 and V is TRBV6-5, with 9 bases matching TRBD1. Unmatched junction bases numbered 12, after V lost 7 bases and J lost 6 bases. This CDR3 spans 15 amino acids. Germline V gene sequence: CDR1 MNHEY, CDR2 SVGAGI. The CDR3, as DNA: TGTGCCAGCACCTACTCCGGGACAGGGAGGGATGGCTACACCTTC. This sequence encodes CASTYSGTGRDGYTF.

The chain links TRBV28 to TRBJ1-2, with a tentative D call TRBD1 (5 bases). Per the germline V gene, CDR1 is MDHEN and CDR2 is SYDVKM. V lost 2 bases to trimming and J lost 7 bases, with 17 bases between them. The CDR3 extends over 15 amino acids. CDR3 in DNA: TGTGCCAGCAGTTTAAGTGGCCCGGGGGGACGTGGCTACACCTTC. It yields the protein CASSLSGPGGRGYTF.

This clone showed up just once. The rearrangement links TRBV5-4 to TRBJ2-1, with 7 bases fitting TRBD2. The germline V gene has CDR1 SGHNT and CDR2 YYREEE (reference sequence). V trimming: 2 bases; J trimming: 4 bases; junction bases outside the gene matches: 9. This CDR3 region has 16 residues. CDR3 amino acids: CASSFGTTPVYNEQFF. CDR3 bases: TGTGCCAGCAGCTTTGGGACTACCCCCGTTTACAATGAGCAGTTCTTC. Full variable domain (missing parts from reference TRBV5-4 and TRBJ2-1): ETGVTQSPTHLIKTRGQQVTLRCSSQSGHNTVSWYQQALGQGPQFIFQYYREEENGRGNFPPRFSGLQFPNYSSELNVNALELDDSALYLCASSFGTTPVYNEQFFGPGTRLTVL.